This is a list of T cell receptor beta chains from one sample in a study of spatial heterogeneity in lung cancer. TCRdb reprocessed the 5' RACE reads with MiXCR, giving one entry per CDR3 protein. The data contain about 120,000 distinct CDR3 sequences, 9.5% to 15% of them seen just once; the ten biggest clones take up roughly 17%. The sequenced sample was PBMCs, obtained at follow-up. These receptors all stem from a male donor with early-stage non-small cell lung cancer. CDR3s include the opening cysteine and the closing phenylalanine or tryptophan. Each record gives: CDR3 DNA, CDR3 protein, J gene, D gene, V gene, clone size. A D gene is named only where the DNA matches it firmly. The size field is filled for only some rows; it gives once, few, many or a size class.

cdr3_nt: TGTGCCAGCAGTTTCTCGGGCGGGCCAACTAATGAAAAACTGTTTTTT
cdr3_aa: CASSFSGGPTNEKLFF
j_call: TRBJ1-4
d_call: .
v_call: TRBV12-3/TRBV12-4
clone_size: .

cdr3_nt: TGTGCCAGCAGCTTAGGAATTCGGGACAGTGGACAGCCCCAGCATTTT
cdr3_aa: CASSLGIRDSGQPQHF
j_call: TRBJ1-5
d_call: TRBD1
v_call: TRBV7-9
clone_size: few

cdr3_nt: TGTGCCAGCAGTGACAGAGAAGCTTTCTTT
cdr3_aa: CASSDREAFF
j_call: TRBJ1-1
d_call: .
v_call: TRBV6-6
clone_size: many

cdr3_nt: TGCGCCAGCAGCTTGGGCCCAGGGACCGGGTTAGTTCAGCCCCAGCATTTT
cdr3_aa: CASSLGPGTGLVQPQHF
j_call: TRBJ1-5
d_call: .
v_call: TRBV5-1
clone_size: .

cdr3_nt: TGTGCCAGCAGCTTAGGACGGCGGGGCACTGAAGCTTTCTTT
cdr3_aa: CASSLGRRGTEAFF
j_call: TRBJ1-1
d_call: .
v_call: TRBV7-8
clone_size: many

cdr3_nt: TGTGCCAGCAGTTCCCCCAGGCCGTCTGGGGCCAACGTCCTGACTTTC
cdr3_aa: CASSSPRPSGANVLTF
j_call: TRBJ2-6
d_call: .
v_call: TRBV28
clone_size: many

cdr3_nt: TGTGCCAGCAGTTTATGGACCGAGCAGTACTTC
cdr3_aa: CASSLWTEQYF
j_call: TRBJ2-7
d_call: .
v_call: TRBV28
clone_size: few

cdr3_nt: TGTGCCAGCGGGAGAGGCGGCTCTGGAAACACCATATATTTT
cdr3_aa: CASGRGGSGNTIYF
j_call: TRBJ1-3
d_call: .
v_call: TRBV27
clone_size: few

cdr3_nt: TGTGCCAGCAGACTCACCCCGGGGGCTTCGAGCACAGATACGCAGTATTTT
cdr3_aa: CASRLTPGASSTDTQYF
j_call: TRBJ2-3
d_call: .
v_call: TRBV7-2
clone_size: many

cdr3_nt: TGTGCCAGCAGTTACGGACGGCGAAGGACCGGGGAGCTGTTTTTT
cdr3_aa: CASSYGRRRTGELFF
j_call: TRBJ2-2
d_call: .
v_call: TRBV11-1
clone_size: many

cdr3_nt: TGTGGCACTACATCGGGGAGCGACTATGGCTACACCTTC
cdr3_aa: CGTTSGSDYGYTF
j_call: TRBJ1-2
d_call: .
v_call: TRBV25-1
clone_size: .

cdr3_nt: TGCAGTGCTACCCCTCAAAAGGGTAGGGCAGATACGCAGTATTTT
cdr3_aa: CSATPQKGRADTQYF
j_call: TRBJ2-3
d_call: .
v_call: TRBV20-1
clone_size: few

cdr3_nt: TGTGCCAGCAGCTTGGGACTGGGCGAGCAGTACTTC
cdr3_aa: CASSLGLGEQYF
j_call: TRBJ2-7
d_call: .
v_call: TRBV5-5
clone_size: .

cdr3_nt: TGTGCCAGCAGTTTGGGACAGGGGAACTATGGCTACACCTTC
cdr3_aa: CASSLGQGNYGYTF
j_call: TRBJ1-2
d_call: TRBD1
v_call: TRBV28
clone_size: many

cdr3_nt: TGTGCCAGCAGCAAAGGAATGGGGCGAACAGGATGTCAGCCCCAGCATTTT
cdr3_aa: CASSKGMGRTGCQPQHF
j_call: TRBJ1-5
d_call: .
v_call: TRBV21-1
clone_size: few

cdr3_nt: TGCAGCGTGATACAGGGTGGCTCCTACGAGCAGTACTTC
cdr3_aa: CSVIQGGSYEQYF
j_call: TRBJ2-7
d_call: .
v_call: TRBV29-1
clone_size: few

cdr3_nt: TGTGCCAGCTCACCCCCCAACAGGGAGAACACTGAAGCTTTCTTT
cdr3_aa: CASSPPNRENTEAFF
j_call: TRBJ1-1
d_call: .
v_call: TRBV18
clone_size: .

cdr3_nt: TGTGCCACCCGCGGGCCCGGGACCTACGAGCAGTACTTC
cdr3_aa: CATRGPGTYEQYF
j_call: TRBJ2-7
d_call: .
v_call: TRBV15
clone_size: few

cdr3_nt: TGTGCCAGCAGCCGAGATTACACAGATACGCAGTATTTT
cdr3_aa: CASSRDYTDTQYF
j_call: TRBJ2-3
d_call: .
v_call: TRBV7-2
clone_size: many

cdr3_nt: TGTGCCAGCACCGATAACAGGGTACACGAGCAGTACTTC
cdr3_aa: CASTDNRVHEQYF
j_call: TRBJ2-7
d_call: .
v_call: TRBV27
clone_size: .

cdr3_nt: TGCAGTGCTAGAGTGGACCCCCGCACAGATACGCAGTATTTT
cdr3_aa: CSARVDPRTDTQYF
j_call: TRBJ2-3
d_call: .
v_call: TRBV20-1
clone_size: .

cdr3_nt: TGTGCCACCAGCAGAGAACGGGGGGCCAGCTCCTACGAGCAGTACTTC
cdr3_aa: CATSRERGASSYEQYF
j_call: TRBJ2-7
d_call: .
v_call: TRBV15
clone_size: .

cdr3_nt: TGTGCCAGCTCACCAATAACTTCTTCACCCCTCCACTTT
cdr3_aa: CASSPITSSPLHF
j_call: TRBJ1-6
d_call: .
v_call: TRBV18
clone_size: .

cdr3_nt: TGTGCCACCAGTGATTCCGCCACAACAGGGCACACTGAAGCTTTCTTT
cdr3_aa: CATSDSATTGHTEAFF
j_call: TRBJ1-1
d_call: .
v_call: TRBV24-1
clone_size: few

cdr3_nt: TGCAGTGCCCGCTTACTCGGCTATGGCTACACCTTC
cdr3_aa: CSARLLGYGYTF
j_call: TRBJ1-2
d_call: .
v_call: TRBV20-1
clone_size: many

cdr3_nt: TGCAGTGCTAGCCACCCCCTGGCGGGGGCGACAGATACGCAGTATTTT
cdr3_aa: CSASHPLAGATDTQYF
j_call: TRBJ2-3
d_call: .
v_call: TRBV20-1
clone_size: .

cdr3_nt: TGTGCCAGCAGCGTAGAGGGTACCTCCTACGAGCAGTACTTC
cdr3_aa: CASSVEGTSYEQYF
j_call: TRBJ2-7
d_call: .
v_call: TRBV9
clone_size: .

cdr3_nt: TGTGCCAGCAGCTTAGTAGCGGGGAAGTGGAATGAGCAGTTCTTC
cdr3_aa: CASSLVAGKWNEQFF
j_call: TRBJ2-1
d_call: TRBD2
v_call: TRBV11-2
clone_size: .

cdr3_nt: TGTGCCAGCACCCGTTTGCCCGGGGAGCTGTTTTTT
cdr3_aa: CASTRLPGELFF
j_call: TRBJ2-2
d_call: .
v_call: TRBV2
clone_size: .

cdr3_nt: TGTGCCAGCAGACGAGACAGAAGGGGGGTCTACGAGCAGTACTTC
cdr3_aa: CASRRDRRGVYEQYF
j_call: TRBJ2-7
d_call: .
v_call: TRBV28
clone_size: many

cdr3_nt: TGTGCCAGCAGACCCCAGCAGGAAAACACCATATATTTT
cdr3_aa: CASRPQQENTIYF
j_call: TRBJ1-3
d_call: .
v_call: TRBV28
clone_size: .

cdr3_nt: TGTGCCATCAGTGTTGGCGGGGCCGAAGGTGAGCAGTTCTTC
cdr3_aa: CAISVGGAEGEQFF
j_call: TRBJ2-1
d_call: .
v_call: TRBV10-3
clone_size: many

cdr3_nt: TGCGCCAGCAGCTACACGACGATCCCTAATTCACCCCTCCACTTT
cdr3_aa: CASSYTTIPNSPLHF
j_call: TRBJ1-6
d_call: .
v_call: TRBV10-2
clone_size: .

cdr3_nt: TGTGCCAGCAGCCGCGACGCTGGGAGCAATCAGCCCCAGCATTTT
cdr3_aa: CASSRDAGSNQPQHF
j_call: TRBJ1-5
d_call: .
v_call: TRBV6-5
clone_size: few

cdr3_nt: TGTGCCAGCAGCCTGACAGGGAGGAATGAGCAGTTCTTC
cdr3_aa: CASSLTGRNEQFF
j_call: TRBJ2-1
d_call: .
v_call: TRBV3-1
clone_size: few

cdr3_nt: TGTGCCAGCAGTTTAAGGCCAGGGGGCAGGTACAATGAGCAGTTCTTC
cdr3_aa: CASSLRPGGRYNEQFF
j_call: TRBJ2-1
d_call: TRBD1
v_call: TRBV12-3/TRBV12-4
clone_size: few

cdr3_nt: TGTGCCATCAGTGGGGGGGGACGCACAGATACGCAGTATTTT
cdr3_aa: CAISGGGRTDTQYF
j_call: TRBJ2-3
d_call: TRBD2
v_call: TRBV10-3
clone_size: many

cdr3_nt: TGTGCTAGTGGTTTGGGGCAGGGGAATGGCTACACCTTC
cdr3_aa: CASGLGQGNGYTF
j_call: TRBJ1-2
d_call: .
v_call: TRBV12-5
clone_size: .

cdr3_nt: TGTGCCAGCAGTCTAGGGACAGAGAATTACAATGAGCAGTTCTTC
cdr3_aa: CASSLGTENYNEQFF
j_call: TRBJ2-1
d_call: TRBD1
v_call: TRBV27
clone_size: few

cdr3_nt: TGTGCCAGCAGTTTAGCGCCACGCTCCTACAATGAGCAGTTCTTC
cdr3_aa: CASSLAPRSYNEQFF
j_call: TRBJ2-1
d_call: .
v_call: TRBV12-3/TRBV12-4
clone_size: few

cdr3_nt: TGTGCCAGCAAACCCGGACTCAATCAGCCCCAGCATTTT
cdr3_aa: CASKPGLNQPQHF
j_call: TRBJ1-5
d_call: .
v_call: TRBV6-5
clone_size: once

cdr3_nt: TGTGCCATCAGTTCCGGGACAGGGGATGGCTACACCTTC
cdr3_aa: CAISSGTGDGYTF
j_call: TRBJ1-2
d_call: TRBD1
v_call: TRBV10-3
clone_size: few

cdr3_nt: TGTGCCAGCTCACAGGGGCGGAACACCATATATTTT
cdr3_aa: CASSQGRNTIYF
j_call: TRBJ1-3
d_call: .
v_call: TRBV18
clone_size: few

cdr3_nt: TGTGCCAGCAGCTTGGAACGGCAGAGTATGAACACTGAAGCTTTCTTT
cdr3_aa: CASSLERQSMNTEAFF
j_call: TRBJ1-1
d_call: .
v_call: TRBV5-4
clone_size: many

cdr3_nt: TGTGCCAGCAGCTTGGGACAGGGGATCCCCCTCCACTTT
cdr3_aa: CASSLGQGIPLHF
j_call: TRBJ1-6
d_call: TRBD1
v_call: TRBV7-2
clone_size: few

cdr3_nt: TGTGCTAGCAGCTTGGACAGCACCACCGGGGAGCTGTTTTTT
cdr3_aa: CASSLDSTTGELFF
j_call: TRBJ2-2
d_call: .
v_call: TRBV7-7
clone_size: .

cdr3_nt: TGTGCCAGCAGTTTACGGACTATTCCCACAGATACGCAGTATTTT
cdr3_aa: CASSLRTIPTDTQYF
j_call: TRBJ2-3
d_call: .
v_call: TRBV12-3/TRBV12-4
clone_size: few

cdr3_nt: TGTGCCAGCAGCCTCCATTACGAGCAGTACTTC
cdr3_aa: CASSLHYEQYF
j_call: TRBJ2-7
d_call: .
v_call: TRBV7-2
clone_size: many

cdr3_nt: TGTGCCAGCAGCCCGAGGACAGGTCCCTACGAGCAGTACTTC
cdr3_aa: CASSPRTGPYEQYF
j_call: TRBJ2-7
d_call: TRBD1
v_call: TRBV7-2
clone_size: .

cdr3_nt: TGCAGTGCTAGAGATTCGAGGACAGGCCACTATGGCTACACCTTC
cdr3_aa: CSARDSRTGHYGYTF
j_call: TRBJ1-2
d_call: TRBD1
v_call: TRBV20-1
clone_size: many

cdr3_nt: TGTGCCAGCAGCTTAAAACAGGGGCGGGGGACCTACGAGCAGTACTTC
cdr3_aa: CASSLKQGRGTYEQYF
j_call: TRBJ2-7
d_call: .
v_call: TRBV5-6
clone_size: .

cdr3_nt: TGTGCCAGCAGTGCCACAGGGGTCCAGTACAATGAGCAGTTCTTC
cdr3_aa: CASSATGVQYNEQFF
j_call: TRBJ2-1
d_call: TRBD1
v_call: TRBV25-1
clone_size: .

cdr3_nt: TGTGCCACCTCCCAGGATAGCAATCAGCCCCAGCATTTT
cdr3_aa: CATSQDSNQPQHF
j_call: TRBJ1-5
d_call: .
v_call: TRBV5-4
clone_size: .